Described below is a single T cell receptor beta chain sequence and its context. Its cognate antigen is unknown. This sample was taken from a study of CD4 T cells in relation to SARS-CoV-2 and coronaviruses. Study results and limitations: In roughly 60% of donors, memory CD4+ clonotypes crossrecognized SARS-CoV-2 and at least one common cold coronavirus spike. According to naive versus memory sequencing, detected responses are memory recall, not newly primed. No donor gave both pre-pandemic and post-infection samples.

Cryopreserved PBMCs were CD4-enriched, then split into naive and memory cells. The protocol was immunoSEQ multiplex PCR, while the TCRdb copy is restricted to in-frame clones and leaves out a portion. The sample yields tens of thousands of clones, approximately 83% seen once. Sequenced input: memory CD4+ T cells from PBMCs. This TCR came from an adult with COVID-19.

CDR3 coding DNA: TGTGCCAGCATTCCCTTTACCGGGACAGGGGGCGTGAACACTGAAGCTTTCTTT. Encoded protein: CASIPFTGTGGVNTEAFF. The gene calls are TRBV28 and TRBJ1-1; 12 bases are shared with TRBD1. Trimming cost V 7 bases and J 0 bases; bases outside gene matches: 12. This CDR3 comprises 18 residues. Germline V gene sequence: CDR1 MDHEN, CDR2 SYDVKM. Full variable domain (missing parts from reference TRBV28 and TRBJ1-1): DVKVTQSSRYLVKRTGEKVFLECVQDMDHENMFWYRQDPGLGLRLIYFSYDVKMKEKGDIPEGYSVSREKKERFSLILESASTNQTSMYLCASIPFTGTGGVNTEAFFGQGTRLTVV.